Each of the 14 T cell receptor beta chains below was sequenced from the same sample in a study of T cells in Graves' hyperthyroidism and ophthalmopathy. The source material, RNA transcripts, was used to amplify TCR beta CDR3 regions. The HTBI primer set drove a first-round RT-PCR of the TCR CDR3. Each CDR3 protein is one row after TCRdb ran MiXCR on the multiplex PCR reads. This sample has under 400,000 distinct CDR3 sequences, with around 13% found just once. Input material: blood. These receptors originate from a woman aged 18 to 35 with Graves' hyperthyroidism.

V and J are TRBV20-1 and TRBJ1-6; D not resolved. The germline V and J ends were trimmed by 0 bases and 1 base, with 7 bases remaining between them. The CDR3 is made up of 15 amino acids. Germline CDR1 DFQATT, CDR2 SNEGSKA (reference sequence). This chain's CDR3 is CSARDFGSYNSPLHF. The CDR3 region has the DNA TGCAGTGCTAGAGATTTTGGGTCCTATAATTCACCCCTCCACTTT.

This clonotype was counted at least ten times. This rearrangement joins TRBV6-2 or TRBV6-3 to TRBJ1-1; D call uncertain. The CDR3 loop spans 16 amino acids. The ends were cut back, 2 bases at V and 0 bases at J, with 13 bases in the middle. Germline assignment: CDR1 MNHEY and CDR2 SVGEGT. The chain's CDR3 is CASSYRDTSMNTEAFF. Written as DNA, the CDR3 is TGTGCCAGCAGTTACCGGGATACCTCCATGAACACTGAAGCTTTCTTT.

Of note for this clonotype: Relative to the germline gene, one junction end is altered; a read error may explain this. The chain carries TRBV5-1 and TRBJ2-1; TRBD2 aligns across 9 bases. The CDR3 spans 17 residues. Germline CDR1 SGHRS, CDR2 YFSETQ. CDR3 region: CASSLAWREGPYNEQFF. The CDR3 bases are TGTGCCAGCAGCTTGGCCTGGCGGGAGGGCCCCTACAATGAGCAGTTCTTC.

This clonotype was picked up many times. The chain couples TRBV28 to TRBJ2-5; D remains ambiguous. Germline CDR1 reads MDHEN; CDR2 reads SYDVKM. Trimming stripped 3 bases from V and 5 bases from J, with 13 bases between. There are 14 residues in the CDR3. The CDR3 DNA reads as TGTGCCAGCAGTTTCTCCTCCCCGGCGGAGACCCAGTACTTC. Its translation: CASSFSSPAETQYF.

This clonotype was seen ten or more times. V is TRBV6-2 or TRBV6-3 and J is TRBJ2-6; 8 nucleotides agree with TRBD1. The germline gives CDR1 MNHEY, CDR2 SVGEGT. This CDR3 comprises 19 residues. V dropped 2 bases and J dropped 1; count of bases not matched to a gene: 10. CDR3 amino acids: CASSYSQGALRSGANVLTF. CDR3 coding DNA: TGTGCCAGCAGTTACAGCCAGGGGGCGTTAAGATCTGGGGCCAACGTCCTGACTTTC.

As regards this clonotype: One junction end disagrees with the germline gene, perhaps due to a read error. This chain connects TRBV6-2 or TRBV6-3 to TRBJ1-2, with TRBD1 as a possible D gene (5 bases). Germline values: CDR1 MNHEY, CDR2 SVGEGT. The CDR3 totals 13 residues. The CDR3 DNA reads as TGTGCCAGCATACAGACGGACAACTATGGTTACACCTTC. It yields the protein CASIQTDNYGYTF.

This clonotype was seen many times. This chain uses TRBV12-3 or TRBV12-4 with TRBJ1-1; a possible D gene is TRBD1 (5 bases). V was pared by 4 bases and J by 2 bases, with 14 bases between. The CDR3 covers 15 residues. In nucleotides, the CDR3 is TGTGCCAGCAGTTCCCAGGGTTCCCCAAACACTGAAGCTTTCTTT. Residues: CASSSQGSPNTEAFF.

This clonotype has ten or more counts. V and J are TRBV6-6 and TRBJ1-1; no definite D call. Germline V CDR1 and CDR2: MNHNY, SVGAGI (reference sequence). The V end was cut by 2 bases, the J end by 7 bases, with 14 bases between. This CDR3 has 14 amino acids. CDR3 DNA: TGTGCCAGCAGTTACGGCTATATTGGTTTTGAAGCTTTCTTT. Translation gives CASSYGYIGFEAFF.

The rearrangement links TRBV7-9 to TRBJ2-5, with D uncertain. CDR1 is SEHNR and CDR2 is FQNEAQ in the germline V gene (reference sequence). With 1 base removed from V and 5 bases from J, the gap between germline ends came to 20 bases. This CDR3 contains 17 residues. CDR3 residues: CASSLDPVISNRETQYF. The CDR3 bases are TGTGCCAGCAGCTTAGATCCGGTGATCTCAAACCGGGAGACCCAGTACTTC.

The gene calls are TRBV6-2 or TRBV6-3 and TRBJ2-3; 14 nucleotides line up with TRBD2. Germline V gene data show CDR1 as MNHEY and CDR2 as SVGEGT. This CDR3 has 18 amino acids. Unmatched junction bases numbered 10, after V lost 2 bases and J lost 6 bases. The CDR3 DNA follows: TGTGCCAGCAGTTACGCCCAGACTAGCGGGGGGGCAGCGGATACGCAGTATTTT. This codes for CASSYAQTSGGAADTQYF.

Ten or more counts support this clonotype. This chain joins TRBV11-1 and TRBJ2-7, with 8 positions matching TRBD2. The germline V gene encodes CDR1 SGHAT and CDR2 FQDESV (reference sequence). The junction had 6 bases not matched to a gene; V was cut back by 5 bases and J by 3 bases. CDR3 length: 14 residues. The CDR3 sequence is CASSPEAGVYEQYF. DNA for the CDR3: TGTGCCAGCAGCCCAGAAGCGGGAGTCTACGAGCAGTACTTC. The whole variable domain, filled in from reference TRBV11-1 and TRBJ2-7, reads EAEVAQSPRYKITEKSQAVAFWCDPISGHATLYWYRQILGQGPELLVQFQDESVVDDSQLPKDRFSAERLKGVDSTLKIQPAELGDSAMYLCASSPEAGVYEQYFGPGTRLTVT.

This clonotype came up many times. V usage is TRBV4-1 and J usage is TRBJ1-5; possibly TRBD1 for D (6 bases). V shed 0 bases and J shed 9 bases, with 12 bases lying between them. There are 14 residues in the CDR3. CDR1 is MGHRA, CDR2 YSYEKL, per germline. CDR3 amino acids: CASSQEWGGRPQHF. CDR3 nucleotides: TGCGCCAGCAGCCAAGAATGGGGGGGGCGGCCCCAGCATTTT.

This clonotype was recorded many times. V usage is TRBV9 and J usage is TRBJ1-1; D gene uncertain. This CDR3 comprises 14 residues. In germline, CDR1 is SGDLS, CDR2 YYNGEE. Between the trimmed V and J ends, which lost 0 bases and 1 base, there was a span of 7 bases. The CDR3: CASSVAPENTEAFF. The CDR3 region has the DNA TGTGCCAGCAGCGTAGCCCCGGAGAACACTGAAGCTTTCTTT.

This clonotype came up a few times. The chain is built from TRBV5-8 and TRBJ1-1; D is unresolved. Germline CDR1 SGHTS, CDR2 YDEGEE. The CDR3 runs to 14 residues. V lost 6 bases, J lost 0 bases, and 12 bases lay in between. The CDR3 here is CASTPSGMNTEAFF. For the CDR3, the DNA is TGTGCCAGCACCCCCTCGGGGATGAACACTGAAGCTTTCTTT.